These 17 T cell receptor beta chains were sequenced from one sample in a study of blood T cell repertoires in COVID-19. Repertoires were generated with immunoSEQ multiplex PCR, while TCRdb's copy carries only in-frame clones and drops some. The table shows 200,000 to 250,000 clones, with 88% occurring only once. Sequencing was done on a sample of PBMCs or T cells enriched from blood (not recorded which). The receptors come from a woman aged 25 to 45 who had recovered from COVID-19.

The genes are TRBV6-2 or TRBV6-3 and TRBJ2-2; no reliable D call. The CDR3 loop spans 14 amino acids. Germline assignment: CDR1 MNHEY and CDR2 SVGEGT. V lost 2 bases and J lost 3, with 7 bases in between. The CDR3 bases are TGTGCCAGCAGTTACCGCATAGACACCGGGGAGCTGTTTTTT. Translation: CASSYRIDTGELFF.

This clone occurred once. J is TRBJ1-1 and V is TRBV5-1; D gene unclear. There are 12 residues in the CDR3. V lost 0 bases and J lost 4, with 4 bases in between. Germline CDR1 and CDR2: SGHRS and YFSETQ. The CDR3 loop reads CASSLGSTEAFF. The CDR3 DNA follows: TGCGCCAGCAGCTTGGGTAGCACTGAAGCTTTCTTT.

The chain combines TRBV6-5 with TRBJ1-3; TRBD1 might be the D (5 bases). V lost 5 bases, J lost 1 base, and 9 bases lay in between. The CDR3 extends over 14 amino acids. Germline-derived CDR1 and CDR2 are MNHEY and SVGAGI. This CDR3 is CASSPQVSGNTIYF. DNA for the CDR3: TGTGCCAGCAGTCCACAGGTATCTGGAAACACCATATATTTT.

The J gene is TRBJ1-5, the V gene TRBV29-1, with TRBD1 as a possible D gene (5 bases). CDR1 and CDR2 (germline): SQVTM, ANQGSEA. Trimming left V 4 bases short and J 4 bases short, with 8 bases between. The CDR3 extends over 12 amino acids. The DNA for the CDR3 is TGCAGCGTTGTTCAGGGAAATCAGCCCCAGCATTTT. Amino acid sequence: CSVVQGNQPQHF.

The CDR3 DNA is TGCGCCAGCAGCCAAGCTTGGGGCAGTCCCTACGAGCAGTACTTC. It specifies CASSQAWGSPYEQYF. The chain couples TRBV4-1 to TRBJ2-7, with TRBD1 as a possible D gene (5 bases). This CDR3 contains 15 residues. V was trimmed by 1 base and J by 2 bases, leaving 12 bases between them. Germline V CDR1 and CDR2: MGHRA, YSYEKL.

The CDR3 DNA follows: TGTGCCAGCAGCCAAGTGGCAGAAGAGACCCAGTACTTC. It specifies CASSQVAEETQYF. The J gene is TRBJ2-5, the V gene TRBV3-1 (or the pseudogene TRBV3-2), with D hard to call. With 1 base removed from V and 3 bases from J, the gap between germline ends came to 6 bases. CDR1 is LGHDT, CDR2 YNNKEL, per germline (reference sequence). The CDR3 is made up of 13 amino acids.

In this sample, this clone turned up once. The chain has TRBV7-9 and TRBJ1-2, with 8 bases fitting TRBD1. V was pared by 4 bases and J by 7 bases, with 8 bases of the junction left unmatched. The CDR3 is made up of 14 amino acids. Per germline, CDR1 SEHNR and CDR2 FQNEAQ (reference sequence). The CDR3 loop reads CASSSTGEGVGYTF. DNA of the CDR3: TGTGCCAGCAGCTCGACAGGGGAAGGGGTTGGCTACACCTTC. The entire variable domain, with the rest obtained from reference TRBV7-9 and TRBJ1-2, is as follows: DTGVSQNPRHKITKRGQNVTFRCDPISEHNRLYWYRQTLGQGPEFLTYFQNEAQLEKSRLLSDRFSAERPKGSFSTLEIQRTEQGDSAMYLCASSSTGEGVGYTFGSGTRLTVV.

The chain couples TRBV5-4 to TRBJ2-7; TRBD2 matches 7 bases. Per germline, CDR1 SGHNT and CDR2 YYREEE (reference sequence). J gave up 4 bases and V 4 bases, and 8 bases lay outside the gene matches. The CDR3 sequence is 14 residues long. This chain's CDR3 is CASSHPDGGYEQYF. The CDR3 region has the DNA TGTGCCAGCAGCCACCCGGACGGGGGGTACGAGCAGTACTTC.

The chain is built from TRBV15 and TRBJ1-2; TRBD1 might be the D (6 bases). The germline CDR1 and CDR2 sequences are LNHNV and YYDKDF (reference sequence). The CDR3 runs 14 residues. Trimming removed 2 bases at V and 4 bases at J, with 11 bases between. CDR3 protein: CATSRTAGVYGYTF. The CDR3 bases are TGTGCCACCAGCAGAACTGCAGGGGTCTATGGCTACACCTTC.

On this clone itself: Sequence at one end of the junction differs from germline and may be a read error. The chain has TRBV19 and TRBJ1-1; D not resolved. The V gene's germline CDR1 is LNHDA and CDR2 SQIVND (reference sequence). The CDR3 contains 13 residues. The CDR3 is CASSINLNSEAFF. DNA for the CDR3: TGTGCCAGTAGTATCAATCTGAACTCTGAAGCTTTCTTT.

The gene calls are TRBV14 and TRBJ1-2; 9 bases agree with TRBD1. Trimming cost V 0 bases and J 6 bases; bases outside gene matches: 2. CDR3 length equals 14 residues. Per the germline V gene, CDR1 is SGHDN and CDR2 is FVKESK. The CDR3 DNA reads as TGTGCCAGCAGCCAAGATACAGGGGGCGATGGCTACACCTTC. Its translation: CASSQDTGGDGYTF.

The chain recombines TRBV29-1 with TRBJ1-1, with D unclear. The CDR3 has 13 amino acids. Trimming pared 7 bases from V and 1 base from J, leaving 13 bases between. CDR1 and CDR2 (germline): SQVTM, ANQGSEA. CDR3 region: CSGQQTPNTEAFF. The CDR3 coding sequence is TGCAGCGGACAACAGACCCCGAACACTGAAGCTTTCTTT.

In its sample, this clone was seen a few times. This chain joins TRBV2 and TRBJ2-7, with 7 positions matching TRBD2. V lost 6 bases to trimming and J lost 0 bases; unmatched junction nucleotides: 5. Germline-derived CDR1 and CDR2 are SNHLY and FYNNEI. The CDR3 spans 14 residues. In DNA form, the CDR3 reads TGTGCCAGCAGGGGAGGGCAGATCTCCTACGAGCAGTACTTC. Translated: CASRGGQISYEQYF.

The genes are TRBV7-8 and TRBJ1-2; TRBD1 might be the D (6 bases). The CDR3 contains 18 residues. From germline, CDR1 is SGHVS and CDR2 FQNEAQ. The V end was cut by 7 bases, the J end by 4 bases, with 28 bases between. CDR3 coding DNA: TGTGCCAGCACCCTACAGGGAAGCGGGGTTGGTAGCCCCTATGGCTACACCTTC. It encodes CASTLQGSGVGSPYGYTF.

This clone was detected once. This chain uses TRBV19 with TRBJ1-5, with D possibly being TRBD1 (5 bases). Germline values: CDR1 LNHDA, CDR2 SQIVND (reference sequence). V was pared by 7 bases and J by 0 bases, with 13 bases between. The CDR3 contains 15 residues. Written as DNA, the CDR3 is TGTGCCAGTAAAGACAGATCTTATAGCAATCAGCCCCAGCATTTT. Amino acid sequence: CASKDRSYSNQPQHF.

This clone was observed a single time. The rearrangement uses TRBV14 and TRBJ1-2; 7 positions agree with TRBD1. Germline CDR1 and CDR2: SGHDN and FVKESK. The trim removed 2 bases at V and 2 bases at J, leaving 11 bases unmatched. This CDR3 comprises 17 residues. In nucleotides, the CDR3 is TGTGCCAGCAGCCAAAATCTAGGGGGCGCTGCGAACTATGGCTACACCTTC. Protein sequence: CASSQNLGGAANYGYTF.

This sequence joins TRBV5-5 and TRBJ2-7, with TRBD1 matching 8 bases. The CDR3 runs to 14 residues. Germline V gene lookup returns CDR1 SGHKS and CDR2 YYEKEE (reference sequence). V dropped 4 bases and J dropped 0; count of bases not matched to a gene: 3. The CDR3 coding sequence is TGTGCCAGCAGCCCTGGACAGGGCTCCTACGAGCAGTACTTC. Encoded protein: CASSPGQGSYEQYF.